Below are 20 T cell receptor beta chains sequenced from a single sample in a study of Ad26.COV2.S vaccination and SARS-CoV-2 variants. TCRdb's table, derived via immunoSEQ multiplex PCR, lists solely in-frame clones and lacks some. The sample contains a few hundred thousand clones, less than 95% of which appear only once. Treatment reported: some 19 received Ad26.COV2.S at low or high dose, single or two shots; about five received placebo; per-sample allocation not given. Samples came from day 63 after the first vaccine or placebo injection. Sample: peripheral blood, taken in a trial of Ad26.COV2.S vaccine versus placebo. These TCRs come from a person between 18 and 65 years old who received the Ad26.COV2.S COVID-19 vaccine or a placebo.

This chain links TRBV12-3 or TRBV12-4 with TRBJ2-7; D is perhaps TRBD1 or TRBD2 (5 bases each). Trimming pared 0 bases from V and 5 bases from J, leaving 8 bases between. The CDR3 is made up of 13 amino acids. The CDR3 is CASSLAGTHEQYF. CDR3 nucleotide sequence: TGTGCCAGCAGTTTAGCAGGGACCCACGAGCAGTACTTC.

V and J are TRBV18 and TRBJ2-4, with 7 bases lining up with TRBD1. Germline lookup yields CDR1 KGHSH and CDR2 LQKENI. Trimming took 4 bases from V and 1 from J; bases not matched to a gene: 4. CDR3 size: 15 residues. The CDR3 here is CASSLPQGAKNIQYF. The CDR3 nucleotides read TGTGCCAGCTCACTGCCACAGGGGGCCAAAAACATTCAGTACTTC.

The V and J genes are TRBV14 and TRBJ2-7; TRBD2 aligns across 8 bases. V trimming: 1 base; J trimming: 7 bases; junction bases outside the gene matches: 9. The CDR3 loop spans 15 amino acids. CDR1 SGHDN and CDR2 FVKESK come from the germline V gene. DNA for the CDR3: TGTGCCAGCAGCCAAGTTCCAGCGGGAGCAGGGGAGCAGTACTTC. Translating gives CASSQVPAGAGEQYF.

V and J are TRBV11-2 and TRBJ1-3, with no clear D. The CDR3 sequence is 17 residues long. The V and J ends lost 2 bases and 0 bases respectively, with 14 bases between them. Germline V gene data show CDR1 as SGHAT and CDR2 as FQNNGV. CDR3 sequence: CASSLIRTTTSGNTIYF. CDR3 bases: TGTGCCAGCAGCTTAATTCGGACGACGACCTCTGGAAACACCATATATTTT.

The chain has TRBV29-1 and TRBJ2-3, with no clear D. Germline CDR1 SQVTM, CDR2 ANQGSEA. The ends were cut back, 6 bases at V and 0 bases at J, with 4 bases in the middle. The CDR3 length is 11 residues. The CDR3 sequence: CSVVSTDTQYF. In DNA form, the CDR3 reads TGCAGCGTCGTTAGCACAGATACGCAGTATTTT.

The chain's CDR3 is CAISESAGTQLGNTIYF. Here the CDR3 DNA reads TGTGCCATCAGTGAGTCGGCCGGGACCCAACTTGGAAACACCATATATTTT. This chain connects TRBV10-3 to TRBJ1-3; possibly TRBD1 for D (5 bases). The germline V and J ends were trimmed by 0 bases and 3 bases, with 15 bases remaining between them. The CDR3 sequence is 17 residues long. Germline CDR1 is ENHRY and CDR2 is SYGVKD.

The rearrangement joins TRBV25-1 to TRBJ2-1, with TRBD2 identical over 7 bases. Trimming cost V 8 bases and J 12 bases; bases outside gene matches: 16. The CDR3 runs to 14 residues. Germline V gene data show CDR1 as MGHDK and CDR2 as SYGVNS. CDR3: CASGLSVGRVRQFF. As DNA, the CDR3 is TGTGCCAGCGGTTTATCGGTAGGGAGGGTCCGGCAGTTCTTC.

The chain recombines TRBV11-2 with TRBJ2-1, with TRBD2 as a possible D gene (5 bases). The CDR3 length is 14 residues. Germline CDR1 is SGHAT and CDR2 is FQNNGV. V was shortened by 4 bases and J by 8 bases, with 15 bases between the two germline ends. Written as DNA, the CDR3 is TGTGCCAGCAGCTCTATAGGGAGACGGGATGAGCAGTTCTTC. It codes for CASSSIGRRDEQFF. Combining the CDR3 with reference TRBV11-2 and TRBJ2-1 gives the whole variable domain EAGVAQSPRYKIIEKRQSVAFWCNPISGHATLYWYQQILGQGPKLLIQFQNNGVVDDSQLPKDRFSAERLKGVDSTLKIQPAKLEDSAVYLCASSSIGRRDEQFFGPGTRLTVL.

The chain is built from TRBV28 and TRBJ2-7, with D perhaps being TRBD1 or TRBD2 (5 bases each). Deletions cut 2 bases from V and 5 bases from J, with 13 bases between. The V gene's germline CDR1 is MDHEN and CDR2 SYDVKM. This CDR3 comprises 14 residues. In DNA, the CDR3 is TGTGCCAGCAGTTTAGGGGACGGAGGCCACGAGCAGTACTTC. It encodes CASSLGDGGHEQYF.

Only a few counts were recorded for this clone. CDR3 protein: CASSLRDGPWEQYF. The CDR3 bases are TGTGCCAGCAGCTTGAGGGACGGACCTTGGGAGCAGTACTTC. The chain uses TRBV9 and TRBJ2-7, with D perhaps given as TRBD1 or TRBD2 (5 bases each). V shed 4 bases and J shed 7 bases, with 18 bases lying between them. Per the germline V gene, CDR1 is SGDLS and CDR2 is YYNGEE. This CDR3 is built from 14 residues.

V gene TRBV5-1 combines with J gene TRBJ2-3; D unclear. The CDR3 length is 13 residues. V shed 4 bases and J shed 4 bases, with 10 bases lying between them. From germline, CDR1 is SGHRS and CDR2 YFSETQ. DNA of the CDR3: TGCGCCAGCAGCCCGGATGGCGCAGATACGCAGTATTTT. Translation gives CASSPDGADTQYF. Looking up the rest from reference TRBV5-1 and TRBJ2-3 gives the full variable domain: KAGVTQTPRYLIKTRGQQVTLSCSPISGHRSVSWYQQTPGQGLQFLFEYFSETQRNKGNFPGRFSGRQFSNSRSEMNVSTLELGDSALYLCASSPDGADTQYFGPGTRLTVL.

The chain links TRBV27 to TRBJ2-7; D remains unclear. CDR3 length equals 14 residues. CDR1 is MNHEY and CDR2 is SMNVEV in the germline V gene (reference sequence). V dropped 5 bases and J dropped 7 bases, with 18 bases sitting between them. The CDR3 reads CASSPARAIYEQYF. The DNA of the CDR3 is TGTGCCAGCAGTCCGGCCCGGGCCATTTATGAGCAGTACTTC.

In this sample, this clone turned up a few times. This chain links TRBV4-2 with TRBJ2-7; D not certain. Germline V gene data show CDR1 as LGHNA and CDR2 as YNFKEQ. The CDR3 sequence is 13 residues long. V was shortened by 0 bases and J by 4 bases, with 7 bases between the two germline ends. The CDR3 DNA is TGTGCCAGCAGCCAAGATAGGCTATACGAGCAGTACTTC. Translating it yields CASSQDRLYEQYF.

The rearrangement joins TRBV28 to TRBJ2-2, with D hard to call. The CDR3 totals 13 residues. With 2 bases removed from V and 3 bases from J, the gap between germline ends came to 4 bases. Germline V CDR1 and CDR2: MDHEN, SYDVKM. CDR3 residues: CASSLPDTGELFF. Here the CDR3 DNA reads TGTGCCAGCAGTTTACCCGACACCGGGGAGCTGTTTTTT.

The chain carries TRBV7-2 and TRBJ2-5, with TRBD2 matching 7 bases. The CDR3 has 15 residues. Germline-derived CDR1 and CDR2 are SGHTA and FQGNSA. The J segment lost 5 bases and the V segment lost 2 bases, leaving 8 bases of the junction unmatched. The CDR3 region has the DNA TGTGCCAGCAGCTTATGGGGCGGGAGCGGGGAGACCCAGTACTTC. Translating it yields CASSLWGGSGETQYF.

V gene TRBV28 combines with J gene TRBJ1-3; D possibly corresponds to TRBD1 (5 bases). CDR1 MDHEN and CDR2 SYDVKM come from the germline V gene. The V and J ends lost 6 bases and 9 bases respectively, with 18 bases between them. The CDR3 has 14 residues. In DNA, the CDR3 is TGTGCCAGCAGCACCGGGACTCCTGAGGGCACCATATATTTT. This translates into CASSTGTPEGTIYF.

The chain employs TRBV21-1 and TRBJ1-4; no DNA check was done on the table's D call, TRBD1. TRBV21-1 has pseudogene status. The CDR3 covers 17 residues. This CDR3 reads CASSKDHRVATNEKLFF. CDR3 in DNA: TGTGCCAGCAGCAAAGATCACAGGGTCGCAACTAATGAAAAACTGTTTTTT.

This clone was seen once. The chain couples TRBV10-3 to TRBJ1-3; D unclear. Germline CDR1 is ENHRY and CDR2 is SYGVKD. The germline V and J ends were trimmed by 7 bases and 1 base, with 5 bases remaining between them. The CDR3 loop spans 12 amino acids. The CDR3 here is CAIKESGNTIYF. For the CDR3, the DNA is TGTGCCATCAAGGAGTCTGGAAACACCATATATTTT.

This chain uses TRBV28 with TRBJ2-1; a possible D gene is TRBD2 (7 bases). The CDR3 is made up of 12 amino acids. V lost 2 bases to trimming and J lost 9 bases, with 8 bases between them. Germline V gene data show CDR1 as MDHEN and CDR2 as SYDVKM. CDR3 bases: TGTGCCAGCAGTTTAAGGGGGGGTGAGCAGTTCTTC. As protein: CASSLRGGEQFF.

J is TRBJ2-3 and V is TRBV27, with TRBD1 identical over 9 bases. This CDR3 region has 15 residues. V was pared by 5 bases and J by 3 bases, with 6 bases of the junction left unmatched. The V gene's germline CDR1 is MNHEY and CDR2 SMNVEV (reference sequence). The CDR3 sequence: CASSPDRGYTDTQYF. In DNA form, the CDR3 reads TGTGCCAGCAGTCCGGACAGGGGTTATACAGATACGCAGTATTTT.